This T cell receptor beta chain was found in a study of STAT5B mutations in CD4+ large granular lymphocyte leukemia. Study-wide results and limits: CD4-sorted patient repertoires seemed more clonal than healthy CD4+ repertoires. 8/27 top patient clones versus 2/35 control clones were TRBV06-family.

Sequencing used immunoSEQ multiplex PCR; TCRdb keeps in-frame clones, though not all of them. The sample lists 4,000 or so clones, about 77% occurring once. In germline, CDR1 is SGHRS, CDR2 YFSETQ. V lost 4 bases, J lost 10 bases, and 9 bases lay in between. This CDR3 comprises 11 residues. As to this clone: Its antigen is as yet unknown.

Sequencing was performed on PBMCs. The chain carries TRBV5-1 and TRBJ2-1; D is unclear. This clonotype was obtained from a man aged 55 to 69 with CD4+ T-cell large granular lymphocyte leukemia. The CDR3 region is CASSGRWEQFF. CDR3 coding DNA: TGCGCCAGCAGCGGACGTTGGGAGCAGTTCTTC.